This T cell receptor (beta chain) was recorded in a study of cytomegalovirus exposure and HLA in healthy donors listed by TCRdb under 2017. Regarding the study in general: According to an earlier analysis of 587 of the donors, about 170 million T cells yielded 90 million to 130 million unique TCR beta sequences and around 280 Gb of sequence data. Roughly 5 DR-DQ haplotypes were handled as single units for association and clustering because linkage in the cohort was strong. Rather than using new phenotypic data, the later analysis identified candidate immune exposures from TCR beta sequences and from how often those sequences occurred across donors. The study aimed to test whether cataloging public T cell receptors could reveal signatures of past pathogen exposure. Roughly 300 gigabases of sequencing data and approximately 93 million unique TCR sequences were included in an early release covering about 620 HLA-typed donors. Alongside the repertoire data, information on donor age, sex, ethnicity and CMV serostatus was compiled. In addition to the first cohort of 500 to 850 subjects, a separate validation cohort of 130 or so different subjects was used. The study profiled the T cell repertoires of under 700 subjects by immunosequencing and related them to cytomegalovirus serostatus. A later analysis re-analyzed previously published TCR beta repertoires from 600 to 850 donors and added high-resolution HLA genotyping to study TCR occurrence patterns. HLA typing included class I and class II loci at four-digit resolution. Genome-wide SNP genotypes for about 65% of the roughly 670 donors were used in a later genetic analysis, which treated that subset as a discovery cohort. Every repertoire in the discovery cohort had been generated on one and the same sequencing platform. To predict cytomegalovirus infection status, the study combined high-throughput TCR immunosequencing, statistical association of individual TCRs with disease status, and machine learning. In an earlier analysis of a few hundred of the donors, high-throughput TCR beta sequencing was used to judge whether each TCR beta V gene segment behaved as functional or pseudogenic. Among roughly 400 genotyped donors of the cohort, an average of around 250,000 unique TCR beta nucleotide sequences was sequenced per donor, of which roughly 18% were non-productive. The number of donors typed differed by locus, with roughly 629-640 for A, B, C, DRB1 and DQB1, more than 500 for DQA1, nearly 610 for DPA1, and some 440 for DPB1. Of the roughly 420 genotyped donors, less than 90% were placed in the genetic ancestry cluster associated with self-reported Caucasian donors. General conclusions and limits of the study: In vitro tests confirmed that a few of the cytomegalovirus-associated TCR beta chains recognize cytomegalovirus antigens. A further reported finding was that TCR beta sequences accurately predicted the HLA-A and HLA-B alleles for most subjects in the first cohort. In an earlier analysis of roughly 500 of the donors, most TCR beta V segments appeared in productive rearrangements about 90% or about 30% of the time, broadly matching IMGT annotations. A later analysis reported that several top co-occurrence clusters appeared linked to parvovirus B19, influenza, CMV and Epstein-Barr virus. A later genetic analysis reported fewer N-insertions in productive TCRs among donors in an Asian-associated ancestry cluster than the roughly 620-donor mean. Linkage disequilibrium might explain the correlated functional status among segregating V segments, but an unknown experimental factor could not be ruled out. In a later analysis, most CMV-associated TCR beta chains were found to appear HLA-restricted, with HLA associations seemingly driven largely by CMV exposure. Because counts were too low, 15 or so rarely observed V segments, including chromosome 9 orphons, were excluded from the earlier analysis of several hundred of the donors. In a later analysis, HLA-associated TCR beta chains were found to be more clonally expanded and to have lower generation probabilities than equally common non-associated chains. In the study, approximately 160 TCR beta chains were listed as associated with cytomegalovirus. The cohort was sequenced for TCR beta chains only, and without alpha or paired-chain data the features that could be detected were limited. Presence/absence analyses assumed roughly uniform sequencing depth across donors, an assumption that may not hold. A later analysis found that TCR association rates varied across HLA loci, with DRB1 alleles showing the most associated TCRs and HLA-C alleles the fewest. When HLA alleles, especially DR and DQ, strongly co-occurred, TCR associations were difficult to assign to individual alleles. While some public TCRs were present in many individuals, most TCR sequences turned up only very rarely across donors. V-gene and J-gene trimming of TCR beta chains was associated with a missense DCLRE1C variant in a later genetic analysis, and the association was replicated in an independent cohort. A cluster of highly shared sequence variants was judged likely to be a technical artifact of the sequencing pipeline. Some IMGT-functional V segments, including TRBV6-2 and TRBV6-3, could not be told apart with the 87-base-pair reads, so those segments were excluded. At a false discovery rate of 0.05, a later analysis linked some 18,000 TCR beta sequences to specific HLA alleles. Immune exposure information for the cohort was limited to CMV serostatus. Because HLA typing was unavailable for some donors at each locus, only the typed subset was used in association tests. The authors suggested that the approach could potentially be extended to other disease states and immunological phenotypes. The classifier was reported to diagnose cytomegalovirus status with high specificity and sensitivity in both the original cohort and the validation cohort.

The library was built by means of the immunoSEQ multiplex PCR assay. A mixture of 60 forward primers for TCR Vbeta segments and 13 reverse primers for TCR Jbeta segments was used in the multiplex PCR. A multiplex PCR assay on genomic DNA amplified the CDR3 region of rearranged TCR beta genes. The amplified TCR beta libraries were sequenced on the Illumina HiSeq System as 87-base-pair reads. The source study handled its data this way. Across the 670 or so repertoires, a later analysis counted tens of millions of unique TCR beta chains, approximately 12 million of which were shared by at least two donors. Raw reads were error-corrected and collapsed into unique sequences by a nearest-neighbor algorithm in which closely related sequences were merged to remove PCR and sequencing errors. Alignment of CDR3 sequences to IMGT reference sequences was used to assign V, D and J gene segments. For a sequence to be retained, a match of at least six nucleotides was required to both a V gene segment and a J gene segment. A rearrangement was called productive if the CDR3 had no stop codons and remained in frame with V and J, and every other rearrangement was called non-productive. Following IMGT convention, CDR3 was defined as the stretch from the second conserved V-encoded cysteine up to the conserved J-encoded phenylalanine. The earlier analysis of 500 to 750 of the donors excluded any sequence lacking an unambiguous match to a single V gene segment. In an earlier analysis of approximately 610 of the donors, V segments were called functional above 56.7% productive rearrangements and were called segregating when the between-donor standard deviation exceeded 5%. To diagnose cytomegalovirus status from the catalog of TCR beta chain sequences, a statistical classification framework was built. In a later analysis, V and J genes were assigned by comparing TCR nucleotide sequences against IMGT/GENE-DB human TR gene sequences. Using the TCRdist pipeline, a later analysis assigned CDR3 sequences along with most-parsimonious VDJ recombination scenarios. A later analysis defined each TCR beta chain by its CDR3 amino acid sequence plus V-gene family, and excluded reads lacking a unique V-gene family. A later analysis removed 450 to 600 highly shared, low-generation-probability nucleotide sequences to deal with suspected cross-contamination and a sequencing artifact. A later analysis calculated a clonal expansion index for each public chain from normalized within-repertoire ranks of inferred template counts. Generation probabilities in a later analysis came from a VDJ recombination model fitted to out-of-frame rearrangements, and those results were checked against IGoR. A later analysis scored TCR-TCR, TCR-HLA and TCR-CMV co-occurrence with hypergeometric tests, applying a repertoire-size bias correction to TCR pairs. False discovery rates were estimated in a later analysis by permuting HLA or CMV assignments 20 times. In a later analysis, co-occurring TCRs were grouped using DBSCAN, and TCRdist sequence similarity was added for clustering within HLA-allele-positive subsets. Repertoires with fewer than 30,000 or more than 120,000 public chains were left out of co-occurrence clustering, as were about 5 repertoires with anomalous nucleotide sharing. Imported from immuneACCESS, the table was reduced by TCRdb to in-frame sequences with V and J called. These copies leave out some clones; in studies compared against another copy, an unresolved V gene accounts for under half, and the cause of the remainder is not known. That table is the source of V, J and clone size, and D and trimming were worked out from the DNA. Here the sample has some 170,000 clones; 70% to 85% occur a single time. The ten largest clones take up about 2% of the sample.

The cysteine opens and the phenylalanine closes a CDR3 of 13 amino acids. The kept DNA is CDR3 alone, 39 bases in frame from the first base. The germline V gene (reference sequence) provides CDR1 SGHAT and CDR2 FQDESV. The cohort was made up of 666 healthy bone marrow donors. At the time of sampling, every cohort member was nominally healthy, though immune exposures that went unrecorded were likely present. The donor tested CMV seronegative, placing the donor among the 352 seronegative members of the cohort. Each donor provided a peripheral blood sample, and peripheral blood mononuclear cells were used for TCR beta sequencing. The Qiagen DNeasy Blood Extraction Kit was used to extract genomic DNA from the blood cell samples. Concerning this clone itself: Its antigen has not been determined. The junction differs from germline at one of its ends, possibly a read error.

The specimen was PBMCs. The TCR originated in a man in his forties in good health and CMV-seronegative. Recombination linked TRBV11-1 to TRBJ2-6; TRBD1 is a possible D gene, resting on 5 matching bases. In nucleotides, the sequence is TGTGCCAGCAGGATGTCTGGGGCCAACGGCCTGACTTTC. Translated, this is CASRMSGANGLTF. When the CDR3 is completed using the reference TRBV11-1 and TRBJ2-6 genes on either side, the full variable domain is EAEVAQSPRYKITEKSQAVAFWCDPISGHATLYWYRQILGQGPELLVQFQDESVVDDSQLPKDRFSAERLKGVDSTLKIQPAELGDSAMYLCASRMSGANGLTFGAGSRLTVL.